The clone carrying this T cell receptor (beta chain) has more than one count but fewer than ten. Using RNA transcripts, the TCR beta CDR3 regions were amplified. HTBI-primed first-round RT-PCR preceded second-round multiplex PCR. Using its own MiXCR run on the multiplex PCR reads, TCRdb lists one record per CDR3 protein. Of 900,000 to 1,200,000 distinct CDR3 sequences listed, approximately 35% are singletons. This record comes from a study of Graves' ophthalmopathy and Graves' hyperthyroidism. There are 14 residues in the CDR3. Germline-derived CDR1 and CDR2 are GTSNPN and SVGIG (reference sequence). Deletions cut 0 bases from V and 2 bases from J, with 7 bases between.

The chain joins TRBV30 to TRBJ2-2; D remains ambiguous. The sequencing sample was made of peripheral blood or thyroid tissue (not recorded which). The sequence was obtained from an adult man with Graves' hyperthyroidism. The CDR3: CAWSVLRNTGELFF. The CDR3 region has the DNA TGTGCCTGGAGTGTACTCCGAAACACCGGGGAGCTGTTTTTT.